This T cell receptor (beta chain) was recorded in a study of graft-versus-host responses after intestinal transplantation. Across the whole study: All recipients were transplanted with multivisceral, liver-intestinal, or isolated intestinal grafts.

Lamina propria and intraepithelial lymphocytes were released by processing graft tissue. The study, taken as a whole, reports: GvH clonotypes were identified within recipient marrow, with a subset emerging first in ileum or blood. Some patients had graft-donor T cell macrochimerism, and their allografts showed high graft-versus-host to host-versus-graft clonal ratios. Declines in HvG clones occurring early post-transplant were associated with peak circulating GvH clone levels.

This clone was seen more than once but under ten times. The target antigen is unknown. The identical CDR3 is also encoded by other nucleotide sequences in the sample. Profiling relied on immunoSEQ multiplex PCR, and the TCRdb table lists in-frame clones only, not all of them. The data hold some 15,000 clones, with 77% observed a single time. The TCR was taken from a human patient who received an intestinal transplant, so some T cells may come from the graft donor. The sequenced sample was ileum tissue, obtained 26 to 27 days after intestinal transplant.

The CDR3 nucleotides are TGTGCCAGCAGTTACGGGGGGGGCTATCAAGAGACCCAGTACTTC. Translation gives CASSYGGGYQETQYF. The chain uses TRBV6-5 and TRBJ2-5, with D possibly matching TRBD2 (7 bases). Germline CDR1 and CDR2: MNHEY and SVGAGI. V shed 2 bases and J shed 2 bases, with 12 bases lying between them. CDR3 length: 15 amino acids.